Below, one T cell receptor beta chain is given with its context. PCR replicates from unsorted PBMC used around 300 ng DNA, and this amount was around 28,000 T cell genomes. Sequencing was performed on unsorted PBMC DNA using ten immunoSEQ deep assay plates. Original methodology: Filtering differed since immunoSEQ provided only junctions, with no quality scores. The data were produced by immunoSEQ multiplex PCR, yet TCRdb's version contains in-frame clones alone and is incomplete. That table furnishes V, J and clone size, whereas the DNA furnished D and trimming. The sample contains over 400,000 clones, 81% of which appear only once. This specimen comes from a study of shared clonotypes between healthy human individuals. V dropped 3 bases and J dropped 2 bases, with 11 bases sitting between them. The CDR3 length is 14 residues. Germline CDR1 reads SGHNT; CDR2 reads YYREEE (reference sequence). Donors included only healthy HIV-negative adults lacking recent acute infections or vaccinations.

The sequence derives from a woman aged 40-49 years in good health. Some clones in this sample may be carry-over from other donors' samples. The material sequenced was PBMCs. The chain links TRBV5-4 to TRBJ1-2; D not resolved. CDR3 DNA: TGTGCCAGCAGCTCCCAAGTGAGCAACTATGGCTACACCTTC. Translating gives CASSSQVSNYGYTF.